Below are 18 T cell receptor beta chains sequenced from a single sample in a study of blood T cells in healthy people across ages (dated by TCRdb to about 2015). Library preparation used 5' RACE. The sequencing machine was an Illumina HiSeq 2500. A second 7 to 11 cycle PCR used a sample-barcoded 5' primer and a J-beta primer mix. TCRdb reprocessed the public reads (quality trimming at Q25 with fastp, clone calling with MiXCR) and kept in-frame beta chains. Each CDR3 protein gets just one entry, which takes the most common genes and DNA from the rows behind it. The sample table lists around 1.5 million distinct CDR3 sequences, 30% to 35% of them with a count of one. The ten most abundant clones make up 11% of the sample. The sequenced sample consisted of blood. These receptors originate from a woman aged 30 to 39 in good health.

This clonotype was seen just once. V gene TRBV28 combines with J gene TRBJ1-5; a possible D gene is TRBD1 (5 bases). V lost 6 bases to trimming and J lost 7 bases, with 19 bases between them. Looked up from germline, CDR1 is MDHEN and CDR2 is SYDVKM. CDR3 length: 15 residues. The CDR3 nucleotides are TGTGCCAGCAGCTCCCCGGGCTCACAGGACCAGCCCCAGCATTTT. This codes for CASSSPGSQDQPQHF.

This chain joins TRBV4-1 and TRBJ2-7; D not certain. V lost 1 base and J lost 2, with 9 bases in between. Germline V lookup: CDR1 MGHRA, CDR2 YSYEKL. The CDR3 spans 14 residues. The DNA for the CDR3 is TGCGCCAGCAGCCAAGTGTCCAGCCCCTACGAGCAGTACTTC. Its protein product is CASSQVSSPYEQYF.

This sequence joins TRBV4-1 and TRBJ2-7, with D tentatively TRBD2 (6 bases). The CDR3 has 14 amino acids. Germline V gene sequence: CDR1 MGHRA, CDR2 YSYEKL. Trimming removed 5 bases at V and 5 bases at J, with 16 bases between. Here the CDR3 DNA reads TGCGCCAGCAGCGTAATGTCCGGGGGTAACGAGCAGTACTTC. This sequence encodes CASSVMSGGNEQYF.

The genes are TRBV9 and TRBJ1-5, with no clear D. Trimming pared 4 bases from V and 6 bases from J, leaving 17 bases between. The length of the CDR3 is 15 residues. Germline V gene sequence: CDR1 SGDLS, CDR2 YYNGEE. CDR3 in amino acids: CASSSDGLTGQPQHF. CDR3 nucleotide sequence: TGTGCCAGCAGCTCGGACGGACTTACCGGTCAGCCCCAGCATTTT.

The table lists this clonotype with a few counts. A much bigger clone sits one base away, suggesting this may be a read error. The genes are TRBV29-1 and TRBJ2-3; D call uncertain. V was pared by 4 bases and J by 0 bases, with 11 bases between. The CDR3 is 14 residues long. The germline V gene has CDR1 SQVTM and CDR2 ANQGSEA. CDR3: CSVVSVTSTDTQYF. The CDR3 region has the DNA TGCAGCGTTGTGAGCGTAACTAGCACAGATACGCAGTATTTT.

This rearrangement joins TRBV6-1 to TRBJ1-2; a possible D gene is TRBD1 (5 bases). The V end lost 2 bases, the J end lost 4 bases, and 11 bases lay between the germline ends. Per the germline V gene, CDR1 is MNHNS and CDR2 is SASEGT. The CDR3 runs 14 residues. In DNA, the CDR3 is TGTGCCAGCAGTGAAATTGGGGGAGGCTATGGCTACACCTTC. Amino acids: CASSEIGGGYGYTF.

With respect to this clonotype: A much bigger clone sits one base away, suggesting this may be a read error. The rearrangement joins TRBV7-6 to TRBJ2-3; 7 bases fit TRBD2. CDR3 length equals 15 residues. From germline, CDR1 is SGHVS and CDR2 FNYEAQ. This CDR3 reads CAGSPSGVSTDTQYF. CDR3 bases: TGTGCCGGCAGCCCCAGCGGGGTCAGCACAGATACGCAGTATTTT.

Here the CDR3 reads CASPGQGPRGANVLTF. CDR3 DNA: TGTGCCAGTCCGGGACAGGGACCGCGGGGGGCCAACGTCCTGACTTTC. This sequence joins TRBV6-1 and TRBJ2-6; the match to TRBD1 covers 9 bases. This CDR3 spans 16 amino acids. The V gene's germline CDR1 is MNHNS and CDR2 SASEGT. The J segment lost 4 bases and the V segment lost 9 bases, leaving 10 bases of the junction unmatched.

This clonotype was seen ten or more times. The rearrangement uses TRBV29-1 and TRBJ2-1; 10 bases agree with TRBD2. Germline V CDR1 and CDR2: SQVTM, ANQGSEA. V lost 4 bases, J lost 4 bases, and 10 bases stayed unmatched. CDR3 length: 16 residues. CDR3 DNA: TGCAGCGTTGTAGGGGGCCTAGCGGGAGTTTACAATGAGCAGTTCTTC. Its protein product is CSVVGGLAGVYNEQFF.

The sample holds many counts of this clonotype. The rearrangement uses TRBV6-4 and TRBJ2-1; D is possibly TRBD2 (5 bases). Trimming pared 5 bases from V and 7 bases from J, leaving 21 bases between. In germline, CDR1 is MRHNA, CDR2 SNTAGT. The CDR3 covers 16 residues. CDR3: CASSPLPGSGGNEQFF. The CDR3 DNA is TGTGCCAGCAGTCCCCTACCGGGGTCGGGCGGGAATGAGCAGTTCTTC.

The rearrangement joins TRBV14 to TRBJ1-1, with a possible D match to TRBD1 (6 bases). V gave up 3 bases and J gave up 5 bases, with 25 bases separating them. Germline V gene lookup returns CDR1 SGHDN and CDR2 FVKESK. The CDR3 has 18 amino acids. The CDR3 protein is CASSQAPQGRGEGTEAFF. The CDR3 coding sequence is TGTGCCAGCAGCCAGGCACCACAGGGACGGGGCGAAGGAACTGAAGCTTTCTTT.

This clonotype was detected many times. The chain employs TRBV7-9 and TRBJ2-5, with 8 bases aligning to TRBD2. The CDR3 has 15 amino acids. After removal of 8 bases from V and 3 bases from J, the junction contained 11 bases not matched to a gene. The germline CDR1 and CDR2 sequences are SEHNR and FQNEAQ (reference sequence). The DNA for the CDR3 is TGTGCCAGCGCATTTACGGGGGGGTCTAAAGAGACCCAGTACTTC. Residues: CASAFTGGSKETQYF.

The chain couples TRBV5-1 to TRBJ2-3; 11 nucleotides line up with TRBD2. This CDR3 has 19 residues. The germline CDR1 and CDR2 sequences are SGHRS and YFSETQ. With 1 base clipped from V and 0 bases from J, the junction kept 10 bases outside the gene matches. In DNA form, the CDR3 reads TGCGCCAGCAGCTTGCCCGCCGGGACTAGCGGATCGAGCACAGATACGCAGTATTTT. Translating gives CASSLPAGTSGSSTDTQYF. Drawing the rest from reference TRBV5-1 and TRBJ2-3, the complete variable domain is KAGVTQTPRYLIKTRGQQVTLSCSPISGHRSVSWYQQTPGQGLQFLFEYFSETQRNKGNFPGRFSGRQFSNSRSEMNVSTLELGDSALYLCASSLPAGTSGSSTDTQYFGPGTRLTVL.

In this sample, this clonotype turned up many times. V usage is TRBV29-1 and J usage is TRBJ2-5, with TRBD2 matching 11 bases. The germline CDR1 and CDR2 sequences are SQVTM and ANQGSEA. The CDR3 length is 16 residues. The junction had 14 bases not matched to a gene; V was cut back by 6 bases and J by 5 bases. This CDR3 reads CSVSGTSGHGRETQYF. The DNA for the CDR3 is TGCAGCGTATCCGGGACTAGCGGCCACGGTCGGGAGACCCAGTACTTC. The entire variable domain, with the rest obtained from reference TRBV29-1 and TRBJ2-5, is as follows: SAVISQKPSRDICQRGTSLTIQCQVDSQVTMMFWYRQQPGQSLTLIATANQGSEATYESGFVIDKFPISRPNLTFSTLTVSNMSPEDSSIYLCSVSGTSGHGRETQYFGPGTRLLVL.

In this sample, this clonotype turned up a few times. The chain is built from TRBV6-1 and TRBJ2-1; D might be TRBD1 or TRBD2, each matching 6 bases. CDR3 size: 16 residues. The V gene lost 2 bases and the J gene lost 5 bases, with 16 bases spanning the gap. Germline assignment: CDR1 MNHNS and CDR2 SASEGT. The DNA for the CDR3 is TGTGCCAGCAGTGAAAAAGCGAGGGGGGCGAACAATGAGCAGTTCTTC. Translated: CASSEKARGANNEQFF.

The chain has TRBV29-1 and TRBJ1-1; no clear D. The CDR3 runs 13 residues. Germline V gives CDR1 SQVTM, CDR2 ANQGSEA. V was shortened by 4 bases and J by 1 base, with 10 bases between the two germline ends. The CDR3: CSVGGRQNTEAFF. DNA for the CDR3: TGCAGCGTTGGCGGGCGGCAGAACACTGAAGCTTTCTTT.

Comments on this clonotype: A much larger clone sits a single nucleotide away, making a read error possible. This chain connects TRBV7-2 to TRBJ2-5; D is unresolved. There are 14 residues in the CDR3. The V gene's germline CDR1 is SGHTA and CDR2 FQGNSA. The CDR3 sequence: CASSPAQRQETRYF. As DNA, the CDR3 is TGTGCCAGCAGCCCAGCACAGCGACAAGAGACCCGGTACTTC. The whole variable domain, filled in from reference TRBV7-2 and TRBJ2-5, reads GAGVSQSPSNKVTEKGKDVELRCDPISGHTALYWYRQSLGQGLEFLIYFQGNSAPDKSGLPSDRFSAERTGGSVSTLTIQRTQQEDSAVYLCASSPAQRQETRYFGPGTRLLVL.

This clonotype was found once. The V call is TRBV5-1, the J call TRBJ2-2; 7 bases map to TRBD1. V was pared by 3 bases and J by 0 bases, with 5 bases of the junction left unmatched. Per the germline V gene, CDR1 is SGHRS and CDR2 is YFSETQ. The CDR3 runs 16 residues. The CDR3 nucleotides are TGCGCCAGCAGCTCCGGGACAGAAGCGAACACCGGGGAGCTGTTTTTT. Residues: CASSSGTEANTGELFF. The whole variable domain, filled in from reference TRBV5-1 and TRBJ2-2, reads KAGVTQTPRYLIKTRGQQVTLSCSPISGHRSVSWYQQTPGQGLQFLFEYFSETQRNKGNFPGRFSGRQFSNSRSEMNVSTLELGDSALYLCASSSGTEANTGELFFGEGSRLTVL.